A single sample gave rise to the 25 T cell receptor beta chains below, sequenced in a study of OX40 agonist ivuxolimab in advanced cancers. The assay was immunoSEQ multiplex PCR, and TCRdb's table has in-frame clones only and misses some. The repertoire holds roughly 34,000 clones, with 70% to 80% as singletons. The source was CD4+ or CD8+ T cells sorted from blood, collected in a trial of the OX40 agonist ivuxolimab. These receptor sequences come from an adult with an advanced solid tumor such as melanoma, head and neck, liver or kidney cancer.

This chain links TRBV6-1 with TRBJ1-2; TRBD1 is a possible D gene (5 bases). Germline assignment: CDR1 MNHNS and CDR2 SASEGT. This CDR3 contains 14 residues. Trimming took 1 base from V and 5 from J, leaving 11 bases between them. The CDR3 sequence: CASSEEGRGYGYTF. The CDR3 nucleotides are TGTGCCAGCAGTGAAGAAGGGCGGGGGTATGGCTACACCTTC.

Of note for this clone: In this CDR3 the conserved last residue, phenylalanine or tryptophan, is missing, so a read error is likely. The CDR3 loop reads CASKSTGIGTEAFL. CDR3 sequence (DNA): TGTGCCAGCAAATCCACAGGGATTGGCACTGAAGCTTTCCTT. This chain links TRBV6-5 with TRBJ1-1; perhaps TRBD1 as D (6 bases). In germline, CDR1 is MNHEY, CDR2 SVGAGI. The CDR3 has 14 residues. V was shortened by 7 bases and J by 4 bases, with 16 bases between the two germline ends.

The V gene is TRBV19, the J gene TRBJ1-5; TRBD1 might be the D (5 bases). The V end lost 1 base, the J end lost 2 bases, and 9 bases lay between the germline ends. CDR1 is LNHDA and CDR2 is SQIVND in the germline V gene (reference sequence). The CDR3 runs 15 residues. The CDR3 is CASSIGGTGNQPQHF. The CDR3 DNA reads as TGTGCCAGTAGTATAGGTGGGACCGGCAATCAGCCCCAGCATTTT. The complete variable domain, with remaining parts taken from reference TRBV19 and TRBJ1-5, reads DGGITQSPKYLFRKEGQNVTLSCEQNLNHDAMYWYRQDPGQGLRLIYYSQIVNDFQKGDIAEGYSVSREKKESFPLTVTSAQKNPTAFYLCASSIGGTGNQPQHFGDGTRLSIL.

J is TRBJ1-5 and V is TRBV28; D gene ambiguous. V lost 8 bases to trimming and J lost 3 bases, with 8 bases between them. Germline V gene sequence: CDR1 MDHEN, CDR2 SYDVKM. CDR3 length: 12 amino acids. DNA for the CDR3: TGTGCCAGCCTTGTAAACAATCAGCCCCAGCATTTT. It is translated as CASLVNNQPQHF.

The genes are TRBV5-1 and TRBJ2-2; D assignment may be TRBD1 or TRBD2 (6 bases each). There are 16 residues in the CDR3. Germline V gene lookup returns CDR1 SGHRS and CDR2 YFSETQ. V lost 6 bases and J lost 0, with 15 bases in between. The CDR3 nucleotides are TGCGCCAGCATCTCTCCGGGGGCCTCGAACACCGGGGAGCTGTTTTTT. Amino acid sequence: CASISPGASNTGELFF.

This clone came up once. The genes are TRBV5-5 and TRBJ1-5, with D unresolved. This CDR3 has 13 residues. Trimming stripped 1 base from V and 9 bases from J, with 11 bases between. Germline V CDR1 and CDR2: SGHKS, YYEKEE (reference sequence). The chain's CDR3 is CASSLTHGRPQHF. The CDR3 DNA sequence: TGTGCCAGCAGCTTGACCCATGGGAGGCCCCAGCATTTT.

The rearrangement joins TRBV20-1 to TRBJ1-1; D is perhaps TRBD1 (5 bases). The germline CDR1 and CDR2 sequences are DFQATT and SNEGSKA (reference sequence). V shed 6 bases and J shed 3 bases, with 8 bases lying between them. There are 11 residues in the CDR3. CDR3 residues: CSAEGDTEAFF. CDR3 bases: TGCAGTGCCGAAGGGGACACTGAAGCTTTCTTT.

The chain employs TRBV30 and TRBJ2-7; tentatively, D is TRBD2 (6 bases). Trimming removed 7 bases at V and 6 bases at J, with 19 bases between. The CDR3 is 13 residues long. The germline V gene encodes CDR1 GTSNPN and CDR2 SVGIG (reference sequence). CDR3 in DNA: TGTGCCTTAGGAGGGGACGTTGCAAGCGAGCAGTACTTC. Its protein is CALGGDVASEQYF.

The CDR3 sequence: CASSVGREQFF. Here the CDR3 DNA reads TGTGCCAGTAGTGTGGGGCGAGAGCAGTTCTTC. The chain combines TRBV19 with TRBJ2-1, with D perhaps matching TRBD1 (5 bases). Looked up from germline, CDR1 is LNHDA and CDR2 is SQIVND (reference sequence). Trimming shortened V by 5 bases and J by 10 bases, and 9 bases separated the two germline ends. This CDR3 spans 11 amino acids. The full variable domain, its missing parts supplied by reference TRBV19 and TRBJ2-1, is DGGITQSPKYLFRKEGQNVTLSCEQNLNHDAMYWYRQDPGQGLRLIYYSQIVNDFQKGDIAEGYSVSREKKESFPLTVTSAQKNPTAFYLCASSVGREQFFGPGTRLTVL.

The rearrangement uses TRBV19 and TRBJ1-2, with unresolved D. Germline CDR1 is LNHDA and CDR2 is SQIVND (reference sequence). The V end lost 3 bases, the J end lost 6 bases, and 11 bases lay between the germline ends. This CDR3 region has 13 residues. The CDR3 DNA is TGTGCCAGTAGTATGATGGGGAATAATGGCTACACCTTC. This gives the protein CASSMMGNNGYTF.

V usage is TRBV9 and J usage is TRBJ1-2; D gene uncertain. Looked up from germline, CDR1 is SGDLS and CDR2 is YYNGEE. The CDR3 length is 12 residues. Trimming left V 2 bases short and J 4 bases short, with 6 bases between. Here the CDR3 DNA reads TGTGCCAGCAGCGTGGACCCCTATGGCTACACCTTC. This translates into CASSVDPYGYTF.

CDR3 bases: TGTGCCAGCAGCCCCGACCACCGGACTAGCGGGGGGCCAGGTTCTACAGATACGCAGTATTTT. This codes for CASSPDHRTSGGPGSTDTQYF. This sequence joins TRBV13 and TRBJ2-3; 14 nucleotides align to TRBD2. CDR1 is PRHDT and CDR2 is FYEKMQ in the germline V gene (reference sequence). The ends lost 5 bases at V and 3 bases at J; junction bases unmatched: 19. This CDR3 is 21 amino acids long.

The chain joins TRBV7-6 to TRBJ1-1; a weak D match, TRBD1 (6 bases). V gave up 1 base and J gave up 11 bases, with 17 bases separating them. There are 14 residues in the CDR3. Germline V gives CDR1 SGHVS, CDR2 FNYEAQ. This CDR3 is CASSLVSGGALAFF. In nucleotides, the CDR3 is TGTGCCAGCAGCTTAGTTTCTGGGGGGGCCTTGGCTTTCTTT.

V gene TRBV20-1 combines with J gene TRBJ1-2; D is unresolved. This CDR3 is 11 amino acids long. Germline V CDR1 and CDR2: DFQATT, SNEGSKA (reference sequence). V lost 0 bases to trimming and J lost 10 bases, with 9 bases between them. The CDR3 loop reads CSARDWTVYTF. The CDR3 DNA reads as TGCAGTGCTAGAGATTGGACGGTCTACACCTTC.

The chain employs TRBV10-2 and TRBJ1-1; D not resolved. The CDR3 runs 13 residues. Per the germline V gene, CDR1 is WSHSY and CDR2 is SAAADI. Trimming pared 2 bases from V and 3 bases from J, leaving 7 bases between. As DNA, the CDR3 is TGCGCCAGCAGTGAGGAGGGATACACTGAAGCTTTCTTT. It specifies CASSEEGYTEAFF.

The chain uses TRBV4-2 and TRBJ1-2; D gene unclear. The V gene's germline CDR1 is LGHNA and CDR2 YNFKEQ. V was pared by 0 bases and J by 8 bases, with 13 bases between. The CDR3 sequence is 14 residues long. CDR3 loop: CASSQEMGSSGYTF. The CDR3 DNA follows: TGTGCCAGCAGCCAAGAGATGGGGAGTTCGGGCTACACCTTC.

The genes are TRBV4-1 and TRBJ2-1; a weak D match, TRBD1 (6 bases). The V end was cut by 1 base, the J end by 3 bases, with 22 bases between. This CDR3 region has 19 residues. CDR1 is MGHRA and CDR2 is YSYEKL in the germline V gene. As DNA, the CDR3 is TGCGCCAGCAGCCAAGGGTTATTTTCCCTTAACAGGGACTACAATGAGCAGTTCTTC. It specifies CASSQGLFSLNRDYNEQFF.

The gene calls are TRBV7-8 and TRBJ1-2; D may be TRBD1 (5 bases). Trimming stripped 1 base from V and 7 bases from J, with 16 bases between. Germline CDR1 is SGHVS and CDR2 is FQNEAQ. The CDR3 has 15 residues. CDR3 sequence reads: CASSLGGSGVPGYTF. The CDR3 DNA reads TGTGCCAGCAGCTTAGGTGGCTCGGGGGTCCCTGGCTACACCTTC. Combining the CDR3 with reference TRBV7-8 and TRBJ1-2 gives the whole variable domain GAGVSQSPRYKVAKRGQDVALRCDPISGHVSLFWYQQALGQGPEFLTYFQNEAQLDKSGLPSDRFFAERPEGSVSTLKIQRTQQEDSAVYLCASSLGGSGVPGYTFGSGTRLTVV.

This clone was counted a single time. V usage is TRBV28 and J usage is TRBJ1-6, with unresolved D. Trimming stripped 3 bases from V and 16 bases from J, with 16 bases between. CDR1 is MDHEN, CDR2 SYDVKM, per germline. The CDR3 runs 13 residues. For the CDR3, the DNA is TGTGCCAGCAGTTTGTTGTGGGGAACGGCTCTCCACTTT. Amino acid sequence: CASSLLWGTALHF. Full variable domain (missing parts from reference TRBV28 and TRBJ1-6): DVKVTQSSRYLVKRTGEKVFLECVQDMDHENMFWYRQDPGLGLRLIYFSYDVKMKEKGDIPEGYSVSREKKERFSLILESASTNQTSMYLCASSLLWGTALHFGNGTRLTVT.

This clone was picked up a small number of times. The chain is built from TRBV6-5 and TRBJ2-2; D unclear. This CDR3 comprises 14 residues. CDR1 and CDR2 from the germline V gene are MNHEY and SVGAGI. V lost 7 bases and J 1 base, leaving 10 bases between the germline ends. CDR3 residues: CASMDAVNTGELFF. The CDR3 DNA sequence: TGTGCCAGCATGGACGCGGTGAACACCGGGGAGCTGTTTTTT.

V and J are TRBV4-1 and TRBJ1-1; D is perhaps TRBD1 (5 bases). The CDR3 loop spans 14 amino acids. V lost 5 bases, J lost 1 base, and 11 bases lay in between. Germline V lookup: CDR1 MGHRA, CDR2 YSYEKL. The CDR3, as DNA: TGCGCCAGCAGCGGGTGGGACTCGAACACTGAAGCTTTCTTT. It encodes CASSGWDSNTEAFF.

This clone was detected a few times. Other DNA sequences in the sample encode the same CDR3. CDR3 sequence: CSVERQSGNTIYF. The CDR3 DNA reads TGCAGCGTCGAACGACAGTCTGGAAACACCATATATTTT. The gene calls are TRBV29-1 and TRBJ1-3; the D gene is possibly TRBD1 (5 bases). V was pared by 6 bases and J by 1 base, with 10 bases between. This CDR3 is 13 amino acids long. Germline CDR1 SQVTM, CDR2 ANQGSEA.

The chain links TRBV19 to TRBJ1-1, with TRBD1 matching 7 bases. The junction had 1 base not matched to a gene; V was cut back by 3 bases and J by 0 bases. Germline values: CDR1 LNHDA, CDR2 SQIVND (reference sequence). CDR3 length: 14 amino acids. The CDR3 region has the DNA TGTGCCAGTAGTATTACAGGGGTGAACACTGAAGCTTTCTTT. It codes for CASSITGVNTEAFF.

The V and J genes are TRBV7-6 and TRBJ1-2, with TRBD1 matching 7 bases. Germline V gene data show CDR1 as SGHVS and CDR2 as FNYEAQ. The CDR3 contains 13 residues. V lost 5 bases to trimming and J lost 5 bases; unmatched junction nucleotides: 5. CDR3 sequence: CASSRDSLYGYTF. CDR3 nucleotides: TGTGCCAGCAGCCGGGACAGTCTATATGGCTACACCTTC.

This chain connects TRBV6-5 to TRBJ1-1, with D possibly being TRBD1 (5 bases). V was cut by 6 bases and J by 1 base, with 12 bases left in between. CDR1 is MNHEY, CDR2 SVGAGI, per germline. The length of the CDR3 is 14 residues. The CDR3 is CASRLGRQNTEAFF. The CDR3 coding sequence is TGTGCCAGCAGATTGGGACGGCAGAACACTGAAGCTTTCTTT.